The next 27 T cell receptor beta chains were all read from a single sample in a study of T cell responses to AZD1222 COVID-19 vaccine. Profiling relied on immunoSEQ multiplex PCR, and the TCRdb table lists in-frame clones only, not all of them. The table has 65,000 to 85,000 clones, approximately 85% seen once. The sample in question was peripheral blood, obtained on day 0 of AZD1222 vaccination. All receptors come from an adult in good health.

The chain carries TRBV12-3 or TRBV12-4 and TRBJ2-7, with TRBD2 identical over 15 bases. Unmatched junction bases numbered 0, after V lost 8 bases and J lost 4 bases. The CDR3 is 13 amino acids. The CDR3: CASGLAGGYEQYF. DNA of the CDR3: TGTGCCAGCGGACTAGCGGGGGGGTACGAGCAGTACTTC.

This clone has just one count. The chain's CDR3 is CASSEYGYRGQGYTF. Written as DNA, the CDR3 is TGTGCCAGCAGTGAATACGGGTACAGGGGGCAAGGCTACACCTTC. The chain carries TRBV25-1 and TRBJ1-2; 9 nucleotides agree with TRBD1. The V gene's germline CDR1 is MGHDK and CDR2 SYGVNS. The CDR3 has 15 amino acids. Trimming at V came to 0 bases and at J to 8 bases, leaving 7 bases not matched to a gene.

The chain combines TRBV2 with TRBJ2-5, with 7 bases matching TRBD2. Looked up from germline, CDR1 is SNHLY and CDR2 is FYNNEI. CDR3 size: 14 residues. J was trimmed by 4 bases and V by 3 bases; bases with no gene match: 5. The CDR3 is CASSDASGGETQYF. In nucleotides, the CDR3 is TGTGCCAGCAGTGATGCTAGCGGAGGAGAGACCCAGTACTTC.

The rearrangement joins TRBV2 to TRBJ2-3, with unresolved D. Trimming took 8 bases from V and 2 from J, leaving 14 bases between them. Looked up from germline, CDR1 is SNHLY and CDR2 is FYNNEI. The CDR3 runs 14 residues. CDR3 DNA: TGTGCCAGCTCGCCGGCCATCCACACAGATACGCAGTATTTT. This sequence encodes CASSPAIHTDTQYF.

DNA of the CDR3: TGTGCCAGCAGGGGGGGGGCCTCGTCCGGGGAGCTGTTTTTT. As protein: CASRGGASSGELFF. V usage is TRBV27 and J usage is TRBJ2-2; the D gene is possibly TRBD2 (7 bases). Trimming took 6 bases from V and 6 from J, leaving 14 bases between them. Germline-derived CDR1 and CDR2 are MNHEY and SMNVEV (reference sequence). The CDR3 sequence is 14 residues long.

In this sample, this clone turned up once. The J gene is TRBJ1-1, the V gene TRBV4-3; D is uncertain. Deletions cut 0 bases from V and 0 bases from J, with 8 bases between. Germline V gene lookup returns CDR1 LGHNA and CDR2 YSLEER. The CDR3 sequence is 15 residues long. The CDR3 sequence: CASSQDPRMNTEAFF. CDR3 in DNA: TGCGCCAGCAGCCAAGATCCGAGGATGAACACTGAAGCTTTCTTT.

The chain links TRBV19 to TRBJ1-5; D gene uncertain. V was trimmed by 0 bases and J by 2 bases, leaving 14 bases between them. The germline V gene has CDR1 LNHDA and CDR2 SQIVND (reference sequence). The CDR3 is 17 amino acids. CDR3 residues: CASSIEKSGLGNQPQHF. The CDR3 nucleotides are TGTGCCAGTAGTATAGAAAAGTCTGGTTTGGGCAATCAGCCCCAGCATTTT. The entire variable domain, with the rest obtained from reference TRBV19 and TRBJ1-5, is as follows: DGGITQSPKYLFRKEGQNVTLSCEQNLNHDAMYWYRQDPGQGLRLIYYSQIVNDFQKGDIAEGYSVSREKKESFPLTVTSAQKNPTAFYLCASSIEKSGLGNQPQHFGDGTRLSIL.

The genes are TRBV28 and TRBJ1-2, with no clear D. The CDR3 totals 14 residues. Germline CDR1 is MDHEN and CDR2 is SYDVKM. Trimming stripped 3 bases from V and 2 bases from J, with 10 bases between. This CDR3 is CASSLVQPNYGYTF. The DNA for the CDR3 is TGTGCCAGCAGTTTGGTCCAGCCAAACTATGGCTACACCTTC.

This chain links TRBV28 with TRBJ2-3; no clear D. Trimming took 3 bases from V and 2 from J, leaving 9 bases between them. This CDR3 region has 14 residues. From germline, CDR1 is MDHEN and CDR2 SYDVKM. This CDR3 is CASSLALATDTQYF. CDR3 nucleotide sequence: TGTGCCAGCAGTTTGGCCTTGGCCACAGATACGCAGTATTTT. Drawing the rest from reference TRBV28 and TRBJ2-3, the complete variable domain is DVKVTQSSRYLVKRTGEKVFLECVQDMDHENMFWYRQDPGLGLRLIYFSYDVKMKEKGDIPEGYSVSREKKERFSLILESASTNQTSMYLCASSLALATDTQYFGPGTRLTVL.

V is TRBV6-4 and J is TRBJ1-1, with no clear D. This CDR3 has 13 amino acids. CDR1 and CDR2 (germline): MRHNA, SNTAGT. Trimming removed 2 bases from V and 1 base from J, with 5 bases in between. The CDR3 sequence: CASSDTRNTEAFF. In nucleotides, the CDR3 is TGTGCCAGCAGTGACACTAGGAACACTGAAGCTTTCTTT.

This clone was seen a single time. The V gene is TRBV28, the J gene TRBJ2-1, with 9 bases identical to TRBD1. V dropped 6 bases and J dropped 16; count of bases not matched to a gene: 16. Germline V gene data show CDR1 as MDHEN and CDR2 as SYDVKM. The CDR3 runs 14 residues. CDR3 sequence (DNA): TGTGCCAGCAGGAGGACAGGGGTTGGCCTAGTCTCATTCTTC. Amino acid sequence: CASRRTGVGLVSFF.

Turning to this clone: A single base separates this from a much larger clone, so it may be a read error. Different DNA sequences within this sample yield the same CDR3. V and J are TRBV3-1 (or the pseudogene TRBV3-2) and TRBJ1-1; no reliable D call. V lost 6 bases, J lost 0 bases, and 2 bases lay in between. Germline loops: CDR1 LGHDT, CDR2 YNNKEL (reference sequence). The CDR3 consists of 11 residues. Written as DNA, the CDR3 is TGTGCCAGCAGTCTGAACACTGAAGCTTTCTTT. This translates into CASSLNTEAFF.

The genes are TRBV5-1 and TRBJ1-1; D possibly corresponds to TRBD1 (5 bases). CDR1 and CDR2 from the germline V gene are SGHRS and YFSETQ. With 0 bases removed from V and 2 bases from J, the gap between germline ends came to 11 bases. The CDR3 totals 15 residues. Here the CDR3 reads CASSLGEGANTEAFF. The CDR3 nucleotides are TGCGCCAGCAGCTTGGGGGAAGGGGCCAACACTGAAGCTTTCTTT.

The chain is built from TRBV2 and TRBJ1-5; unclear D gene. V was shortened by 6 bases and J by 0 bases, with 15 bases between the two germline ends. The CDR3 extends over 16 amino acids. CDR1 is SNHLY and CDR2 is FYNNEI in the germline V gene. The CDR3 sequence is CASSGPYRVSNQPQHF. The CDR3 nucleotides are TGTGCCAGCAGCGGACCCTATCGGGTTAGCAATCAGCCCCAGCATTTT.

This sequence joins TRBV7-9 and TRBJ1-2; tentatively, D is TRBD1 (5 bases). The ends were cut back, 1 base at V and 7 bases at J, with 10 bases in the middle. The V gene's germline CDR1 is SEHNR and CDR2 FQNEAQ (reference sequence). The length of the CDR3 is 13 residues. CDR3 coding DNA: TGTGCCAGCAGCTTAGGTCTTACAGGTGGCTACACCTTC. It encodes CASSLGLTGGYTF.

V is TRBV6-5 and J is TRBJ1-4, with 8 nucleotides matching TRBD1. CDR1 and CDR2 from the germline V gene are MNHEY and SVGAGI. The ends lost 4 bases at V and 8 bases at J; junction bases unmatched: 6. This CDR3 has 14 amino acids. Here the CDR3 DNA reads TGTGCCAGCAGTTCACCAACAGGGGGGGAAAAACTGTTTTTT. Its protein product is CASSSPTGGEKLFF.

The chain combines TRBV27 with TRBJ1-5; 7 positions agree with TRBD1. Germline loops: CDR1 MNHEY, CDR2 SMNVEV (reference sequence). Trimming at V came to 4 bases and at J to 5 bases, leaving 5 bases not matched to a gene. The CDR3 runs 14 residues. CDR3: CASSSQGSYQPQHF. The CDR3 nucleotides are TGTGCCAGCAGTTCACAGGGGAGCTATCAGCCCCAGCATTTT.

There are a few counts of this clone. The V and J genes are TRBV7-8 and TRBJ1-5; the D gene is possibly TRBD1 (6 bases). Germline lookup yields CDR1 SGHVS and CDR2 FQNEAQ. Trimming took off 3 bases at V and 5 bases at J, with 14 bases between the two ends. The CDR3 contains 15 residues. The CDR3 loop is CASSFLQGMDQPQHF. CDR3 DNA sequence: TGTGCCAGCAGCTTCCTACAGGGAATGGATCAGCCCCAGCATTTT.

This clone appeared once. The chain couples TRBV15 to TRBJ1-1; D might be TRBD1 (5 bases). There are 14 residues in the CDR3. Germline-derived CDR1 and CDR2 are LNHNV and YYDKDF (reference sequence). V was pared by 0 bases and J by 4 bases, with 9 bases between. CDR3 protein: CATSRDGTRTEAFF. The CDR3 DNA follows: TGTGCCACCAGCAGAGATGGGACTCGCACTGAAGCTTTCTTT.

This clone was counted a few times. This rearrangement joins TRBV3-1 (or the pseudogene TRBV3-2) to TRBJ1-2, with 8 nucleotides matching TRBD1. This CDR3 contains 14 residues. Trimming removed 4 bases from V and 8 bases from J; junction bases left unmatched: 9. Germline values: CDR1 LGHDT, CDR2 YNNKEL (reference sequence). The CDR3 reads CASSLGQGRNGYTF. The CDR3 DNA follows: TGTGCCAGCAGCCTCGGACAGGGAAGAAACGGCTACACCTTC.

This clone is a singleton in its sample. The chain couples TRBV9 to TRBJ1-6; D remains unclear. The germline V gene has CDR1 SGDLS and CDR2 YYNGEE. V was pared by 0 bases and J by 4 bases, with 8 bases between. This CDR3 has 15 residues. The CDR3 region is CASSVEDGYNSPLHF. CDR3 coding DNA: TGTGCCAGCAGCGTAGAGGACGGTTATAATTCACCCCTCCACTTT.

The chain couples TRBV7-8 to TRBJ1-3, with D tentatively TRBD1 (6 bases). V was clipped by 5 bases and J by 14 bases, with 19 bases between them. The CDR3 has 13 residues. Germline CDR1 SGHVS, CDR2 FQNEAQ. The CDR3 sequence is CASSPRDTRGVYF. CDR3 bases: TGTGCCAGCAGCCCCAGGGACACTCGTGGGGTATATTTT.

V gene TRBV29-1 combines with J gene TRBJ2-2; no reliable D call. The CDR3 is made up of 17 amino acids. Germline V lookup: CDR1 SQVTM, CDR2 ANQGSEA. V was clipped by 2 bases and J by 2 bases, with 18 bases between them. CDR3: CSVESAIGRRNTGELFF. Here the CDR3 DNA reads TGCAGCGTTGAAAGCGCAATAGGACGGAGAAACACCGGGGAGCTGTTTTTT.

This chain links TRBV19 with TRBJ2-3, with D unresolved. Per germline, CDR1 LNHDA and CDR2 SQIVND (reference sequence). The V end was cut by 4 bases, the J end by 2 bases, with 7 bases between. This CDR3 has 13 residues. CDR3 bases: TGTGCCAGTAGTACTCTCGACACAGATACGCAGTATTTT. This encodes CASSTLDTDTQYF.

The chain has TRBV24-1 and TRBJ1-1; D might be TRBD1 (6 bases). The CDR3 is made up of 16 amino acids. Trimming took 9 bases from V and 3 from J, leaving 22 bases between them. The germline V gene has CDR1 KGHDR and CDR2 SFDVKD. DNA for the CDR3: TGTGCCACCTTCCCGTTCAACACAGGGTCGGACACTGAAGCTTTCTTT. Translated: CATFPFNTGSDTEAFF.

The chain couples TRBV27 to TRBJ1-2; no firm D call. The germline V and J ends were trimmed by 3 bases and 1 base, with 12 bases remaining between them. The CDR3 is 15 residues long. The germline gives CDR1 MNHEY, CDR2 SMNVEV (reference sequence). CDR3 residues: CASSFAGGNNYGYTF. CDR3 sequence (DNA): TGTGCCAGCAGTTTTGCAGGAGGGAATAACTATGGCTACACCTTC.

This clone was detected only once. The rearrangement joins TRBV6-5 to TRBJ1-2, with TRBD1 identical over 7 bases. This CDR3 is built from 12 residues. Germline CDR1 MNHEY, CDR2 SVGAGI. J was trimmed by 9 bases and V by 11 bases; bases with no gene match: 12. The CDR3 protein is CAGGSGGTSYTF. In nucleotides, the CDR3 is TGTGCCGGAGGATCAGGGGGAACGAGCTACACCTTC.